This TCR beta chain was recovered during a study of PD-L1 blockade in urothelial cancer. About the research overall: Starting in about 2014, patients were given atezolizumab (1,200 mg intravenously every 3 weeks).

The CDR3 runs to 16 residues. Germline lookup yields CDR1 KGHSH and CDR2 LQKENI. With 0 bases clipped from V and 7 bases from J, the junction kept 6 bases outside the gene matches. Each PCR reaction had synthetic TCR analog templates spiked into it. The method was immunoSEQ multiplex PCR; TCRdb's version includes in-frame clones alone and lacks a portion of them. The table has around 30,000 clones, roughly 80% seen once. The material was PBMCs, obtained around atezolizumab (anti-PD-L1) treatment. The V gene is TRBV18, the J gene TRBJ2-7; TRBD2 aligns across 13 bases. The sequence derives from a middle-aged man with urothelial cancer. Written as DNA, the CDR3 is TGTGCCAGCTCACCACCGGGGACTAGCGGGATTCGGGAGCAGTACTTC. Translation: CASSPPGTSGIREQYF.